This T cell receptor beta chain was found in a study of human versus mouse CDR3 diversity and MHC coevolution. Naive CD4 T cells were sorted as CD45RO-negative, CD62L-positive. Clones were sequenced by immunoSEQ multiplex PCR, and TCRdb holds only the in-frame ones, with some missing. The profile shows tens of thousands of clones, 90% to 95% of them singletons. There are 14 residues in the CDR3. CDR1 and CDR2 from the germline V gene are SGHKS and YYEKEE (reference sequence). V shed 4 bases and J 7 bases; nucleotides not matched to a gene: 9. The clonotype originates from a person aged 55 to 75 in good health. The chain is built from TRBV5-5 and TRBJ2-7, with 9 nucleotides matching TRBD2. Specimen: naive CD4+ T cells from blood. Subset here: CD45RO-negative CD62L-positive naive CD4 T cells. CDR3 sequence reads: CASSAIAGAGEQYF. CDR3 coding DNA: TGTGCCAGCAGCGCTATAGCGGGAGCGGGTGAGCAGTACTTC. Based on the CDR3 plus reference TRBV5-5 and TRBJ2-7, the full variable domain is DAGVTQSPTHLIKTRGQQVTLRCSPISGHKSVSWYQQVLGQGPQFIFQYYEKEERGRGNFPDRFSARQFPNYSSELNVNALLLGDSALYLCASSAIAGAGEQYFGPGTRLTVT.